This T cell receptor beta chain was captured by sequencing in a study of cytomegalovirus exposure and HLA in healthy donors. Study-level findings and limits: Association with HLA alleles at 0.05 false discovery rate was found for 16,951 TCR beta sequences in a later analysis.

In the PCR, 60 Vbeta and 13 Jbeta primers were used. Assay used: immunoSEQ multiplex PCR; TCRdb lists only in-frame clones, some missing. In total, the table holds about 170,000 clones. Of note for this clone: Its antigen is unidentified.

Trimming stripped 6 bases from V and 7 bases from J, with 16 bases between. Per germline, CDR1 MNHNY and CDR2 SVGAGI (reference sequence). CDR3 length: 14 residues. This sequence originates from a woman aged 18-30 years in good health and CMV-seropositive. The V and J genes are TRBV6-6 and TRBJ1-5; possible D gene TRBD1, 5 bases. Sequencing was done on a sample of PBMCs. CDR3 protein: CASSSGPGWQPQHF. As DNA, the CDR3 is TGTGCCAGCAGCTCTGGTCCAGGGTGGCAGCCCCAGCATTTT.